One and the same sample provided the 23 T cell receptor beta chains below, sequenced in a study of tumor and adjacent non-tumor tissue in lung cancer. Three rounds of nested PCR, following a modified ARM-PCR protocol, produced the TCRbeta library. TCRdb re-analysed the multiplex PCR reads in MiXCR, keeping a single row per CDR3 protein. The data show 80,000 to 130,000 distinct CDR3 sequences, approximately 65% seen once. No cell sorting was done before RNA was extracted from the tissue. Distant lung tissue was collected more than 3 cm away from the tumor edge. What was sequenced was distant non-tumor lung tissue. These receptors originate from a man aged 25-45 years with non-small cell lung cancer.

This clonotype has more than one count but fewer than ten. Given a much more abundant clone one base away, this may be a read error. The gene calls are TRBV6-5 and TRBJ1-1; D is ambiguous. The CDR3 sequence is 13 residues long. V was shortened by 4 bases and J by 4 bases, with 10 bases between the two germline ends. Germline CDR1 and CDR2: MNHEY and SVGAGI. The CDR3 spells CASSLGSGTEAFF. For the CDR3, the DNA is TGTGCCAGCAGTTTAGGGTCTGGCACTGAAGCTTTCTTT.

Comment on this clonotype: Mismatch with germline at one junction end may stem from a read error. CDR3: CANSAQGRSNEKLFF. CDR3 coding DNA: TGTGCCAACAGCGCCCAGGGACGGTCTAATGAAAAACTGTTTTTT. This sequence joins TRBV11-2 and TRBJ1-4; D might be TRBD1 (5 bases). The CDR3 runs to 15 residues. The V gene's germline CDR1 is SGHAT and CDR2 FQNNGV.

Regarding this clonotype: Since a much larger clone is just one base distant, this may be a read error. The V call is TRBV12-3 or TRBV12-4, the J call TRBJ2-7; the D gene is possibly TRBD1 (6 bases). This CDR3 has 14 residues. The V end lost 10 bases, the J end lost 1 base, and 17 bases lay between the germline ends. This CDR3 reads CATPEGGTSYEQYF. The CDR3, as DNA: TGTGCCACCCCTGAAGGGGGTACATCCTACGAGCAGTACTTC.

This clonotype has at least ten counts. The chain recombines TRBV11-2 with TRBJ2-2, with D uncertain. The V gene's germline CDR1 is SGHAT and CDR2 FQNNGV. V was shortened by 2 bases and J by 6 bases, with 10 bases between the two germline ends. This CDR3 spans 14 amino acids. The CDR3: CASSLTSGAGELFF. DNA for the CDR3: TGTGCCAGCAGCTTAACGAGTGGGGCCGGGGAGCTGTTTTTT.

With regard to this clonotype: An end of the junction does not agree with germline; a read error may underlie this. The V gene is TRBV7-2, the J gene TRBJ2-5, with 9 bases identical to TRBD2. Germline values: CDR1 SGHTA, CDR2 FQGNSA. This CDR3 is built from 15 residues. The DNA for the CDR3 is TGTGCCAGCAGCTTCTCTAGCGGGGCTCAAGAGATCCAGTACTTC. As protein: CASSFSSGAQEIQYF.

On this clonotype: Its ends do not fully match the called genes, so a read error is possible. The chain is built from TRBV6-6 and TRBJ2-2; possible D gene TRBD2, 5 bases. The CDR3 loop spans 15 amino acids. CDR1 is MNHNY and CDR2 is SVGAGI in the germline V gene (reference sequence). The CDR3 reads CASRKLVRNTRELFF. The CDR3 DNA sequence: TGTGCCAGCAGGAAACTAGTGCGGAACACCAGGGAGCTGTTTTTT.

With regard to this clonotype: A read error is likely, as this CDR3 ends without the conserved phenylalanine or tryptophan. No DNA is shown, since the ends of the CDR3 on it are uncertain; the CDR3 is the one TCRdb lists. V is TRBV20-1 and J is TRBJ1-6. The CDR3 has 12 residues if both end residues are counted. Looked up from germline, CDR1 is DFQATT and CDR2 is SNEGSKA (reference sequence). Here the CDR3 reads CSARRRGSSLHL.

About this clonotype: No DNA is shown, since the ends of the CDR3 on it are uncertain; the CDR3 is the one TCRdb lists. The chain couples TRBV29-1 to TRBJ1-2. The germline gives CDR1 SQVTM, CDR2 ANQGSEA. The length of the CDR3 is 12 amino acids, counting both ends. The chain's CDR3 is CSIEDNSYGCTF.

In regard to this clonotype: A read error may produce the germline difference seen at one junction end. CDR3: CAISQDQSRITEAFF. The CDR3 DNA reads as TGTGCCATCAGCCAAGATCAATCCAGGATCACTGAAGCTTTCTTT. The chain combines TRBV4-2 with TRBJ1-1; D remains ambiguous. Germline loops: CDR1 LGHNA, CDR2 YNFKEQ. The CDR3 consists of 15 residues.

V gene TRBV20-1 combines with J gene TRBJ1-3; TRBD1 agrees at 8 bases. V shed 5 bases and J 6 bases; nucleotides not matched to a gene: 3. Germline values: CDR1 DFQATT, CDR2 SNEGSKA (reference sequence). This CDR3 spans 12 amino acids. In DNA form, the CDR3 reads TGCAGTGCTCGGACAGGGCAAAACACCATATATTTT. As protein: CSARTGQNTIYF.

This clonotype came up a few times. This rearrangement joins TRBV5-4 to TRBJ2-7; D ambiguous. From germline, CDR1 is SGHNT and CDR2 YYREEE (reference sequence). V shed 5 bases and J shed 3 bases, with 12 bases lying between them. CDR3 length: 13 residues. Here the CDR3 DNA reads TGTGCCAGCAGAATCGGACCGAGCTACGAGCAGTACTTC. Amino acid sequence: CASRIGPSYEQYF.

The chain has TRBV11-1 and TRBJ2-7; a weak D match, TRBD2 (6 bases). The V gene's germline CDR1 is SGHAT and CDR2 FQDESV (reference sequence). The length of the CDR3 is 15 residues. With 6 bases removed from V and 7 bases from J, the gap between germline ends came to 22 bases. CDR3 residues: CASSLQSTGTQEQYF. DNA of the CDR3: TGTGCCAGCAGTTTACAGTCCACCGGGACTCAGGAGCAGTACTTC. Supplemented by reference TRBV11-1 and TRBJ2-7, the full variable domain reads EAEVAQSPRYKITEKSQAVAFWCDPISGHATLYWYRQILGQGPELLVQFQDESVVDDSQLPKDRFSAERLKGVDSTLKIQPAELGDSAMYLCASSLQSTGTQEQYFGPGTRLTVT.

This clonotype was seen at least ten times. The gene calls are TRBV20-1 and TRBJ2-7; D may be TRBD1 or TRBD2 (5 bases each). CDR1 DFQATT and CDR2 SNEGSKA come from the germline V gene (reference sequence). The length of the CDR3 is 13 residues. V was trimmed by 6 bases and J by 3 bases, leaving 15 bases between them. CDR3 protein: CSANQGAYYEQYF. DNA of the CDR3: TGCAGTGCAAACCAGGGAGCCTACTACGAGCAGTACTTC.

V usage is TRBV5-6 and J usage is TRBJ1-4; 8 nucleotides match TRBD1. The CDR3 has 14 residues. In germline, CDR1 is SGHDT, CDR2 YYEEEE. Trimming cost V 1 base and J 8 bases; bases outside gene matches: 4. The CDR3 is CASSLRQGNEKLFF. In DNA, the CDR3 is TGTGCCAGCAGCTTGAGACAGGGGAACGAAAAACTGTTTTTT.

A single count supports this clonotype. Relative to the germline gene, one junction end is altered; a read error may explain this. The rearrangement joins TRBV5-4 to TRBJ2-5; 9 nucleotides line up with TRBD2. Germline V CDR1 and CDR2: SGHNT, YYREEE (reference sequence). The CDR3 sequence is 15 residues long. The CDR3 coding sequence is TGTGCCTGCAGCTTGGCTTTAGCGGGGGAAGATACCCAGTACTTC. Residues: CACSLALAGEDTQYF.

The V call is TRBV20-1, the J call TRBJ1-5; weak D call: TRBD1 (6 bases). From germline, CDR1 is DFQATT and CDR2 SNEGSKA (reference sequence). The CDR3 has 14 amino acids. V lost 8 bases and J lost 6, with 20 bases in between. CDR3 sequence: CSCRDRGGLQPQHF. The CDR3 DNA follows: TGCAGTTGTAGAGATCGGGGGGGCCTTCAGCCCCAGCATTTT.

The rearrangement joins TRBV2 to TRBJ2-3, with D maybe TRBD2 (5 bases). In germline, CDR1 is SNHLY, CDR2 FYNNEI. V lost 10 bases to trimming and J lost 2 bases, with 13 bases between them. The CDR3 is made up of 13 amino acids. CDR3 coding DNA: TGTGCCAACTCGAGGGAGTACACAGATACGCAGTATTTT. Its translation: CANSREYTDTQYF.

About this clonotype itself: At one of its ends the junction is not consistent with the germline gene, which may arise from a read error. V is TRBV20-1 and J is TRBJ2-7; TRBD2 matches at 11 bases. The CDR3 is 16 residues long. Germline CDR1 reads DFQATT; CDR2 reads SNEGSKA (reference sequence). In DNA, the CDR3 is TGCAGTGCTAGAGCCCGCAGGGCACTAGCGGGAGTCGAGCGGTACTTC. Residues: CSARARRALAGVERYF.

With regard to this clonotype: A much bigger clone sits one base away, suggesting this may be a read error. This chain joins TRBV4-3 and TRBJ1-2; D call uncertain. V shed 4 bases and J shed 3 bases, with 15 bases lying between them. The CDR3 is made up of 15 amino acids. Germline CDR1 LGHNA, CDR2 YSLEER. CDR3 protein: CASSLRAGYDYGYTF. In DNA, the CDR3 is TGCGCCAGCAGCCTAAGGGCGGGGTACGACTATGGCTACACCTTC.

Points on this clonotype: Its ends do not fully match the called genes, so a read error is possible. The chain employs TRBV5-4 and TRBJ2-3; D is possibly TRBD1 or TRBD2 (6 bases each). Germline V lookup: CDR1 SGHNT, CDR2 YYREEE (reference sequence). There are 15 residues in the CDR3. CDR3 nucleotides: TGTGCCAGCAGCCGAGGGGGGTCGAACACAGATACGCTGTATTTT. This gives the protein CASSRGGSNTDTLYF.

In this sample, this clonotype turned up a few times. A read error is possible here, since a much larger clone lies one base away. Since no conserved phenylalanine or tryptophan closes the CDR3, a read error is the likely cause. The chain uses TRBV5-5 and TRBJ2-5; no definite D call. The CDR3 contains 14 residues. From germline, CDR1 is SGHKS and CDR2 YYEKEE (reference sequence). The V end lost 2 bases, the J end lost 1 base, and 9 bases lay between the germline ends. The CDR3 sequence: CASSFGSSQETQYI. DNA for the CDR3: TGTGCCAGCAGCTTCGGCAGTAGCCAAGAGACCCAGTACATC.

Comments on this clonotype: A much larger clonotype is one base distant, so this may be a read error. The chain recombines TRBV20-1 with TRBJ2-2, with D possibly TRBD2 on 5 matching bases. The CDR3 contains 16 residues. The germline gives CDR1 DFQATT, CDR2 SNEGSKA (reference sequence). The CDR3 sequence: CSAREGGGGVTGELLF. Here the CDR3 DNA reads TGCAGTGCTAGAGAGGGCGGAGGCGGTGTCACCGGGGAGCTGTTGTTT.

This clonotype was seen ten or more times. The chain combines TRBV29-1 with TRBJ2-1, with D tentatively TRBD1 (6 bases). The V gene lost 5 bases and the J gene lost 4 bases, with 12 bases spanning the gap. The germline CDR1 and CDR2 sequences are SQVTM and ANQGSEA. The CDR3 extends over 13 amino acids. This CDR3 reads CSVSPDRYNEQFF. The DNA of the CDR3 is TGCAGCGTTTCCCCTGACAGGTACAATGAGCAGTTCTTC.